This is a list of T cell receptor beta chains from one sample in a study of vaccination effects on CD4 cells after COVID-19. For these receptors, no antigen is known. Clones were sequenced by immunoSEQ multiplex PCR, and TCRdb holds only the in-frame ones, with some missing. The sample holds over 45,000 clones; about 80% are singletons and the top ten take just over 3%. Sequencing used CD4+ T cells from PBMCs cultured without peptide, obtained before COVID-19 vaccination. The receptors come from a human donor who received a COVID-19 vaccine. The CDR3 runs from the conserved cysteine through the conserved F or W.

V gene	J gene	CDR3 length	CDR3 protein
TRBV24-1	TRBJ2-2	16	CATSDSGTGFTGELFF
TRBV2	TRBJ1-2	13	CASSEMGADGYTF
TRBV6-2/TRBV6-3	TRBJ2-1	14	CASSYWEGYNEQFF
TRBV11-2	TRBJ1-1	13	CASSLNGDLRAFF
TRBV5-1	TRBJ1-3	16	CASSSGQGISGNTIYF
TRBV5-6	TRBJ1-6	14	CASSSKVSNSPLHF
TRBV2	TRBJ2-5	14	CASSGQSLQETQYF
TRBV5-5	TRBJ2-1	16	CASSHDLMRGYNEQFF
TRBV7-8	TRBJ2-5	17	CASSFRDRGRREETQYF
TRBV7-2	TRBJ2-5	14	CASSLAGVMETQYF
TRBV6-5	TRBJ2-2	14	CASRTGVRTGELFF
TRBV19	TRBJ1-6	17	CASSISTSAVDNSPLHF
TRBV5-6	TRBJ1-5	17	CASSLATGGADLQPQHF
TRBV4-1	TRBJ1-4	14	CASSQAKGREKLFF
TRBV24-1	TRBJ2-5	14	CATSLGQGGETQYF
TRBV5-1	TRBJ2-5	13	CASSLDSSETQYF
TRBV2	TRBJ1-5	15	CASSEALGGGQPQHF
TRBV5-1	TRBJ2-3	16	CASSEGTSPGTDTQYF
TRBV18	TRBJ1-2	14	CASSPQGQLYGYTF
TRBV2	TRBJ1-4	13	CALRGRVDEKLFF
TRBV6-1	TRBJ1-5	12	CASSETHQPQHF
TRBV18	TRBJ2-1	14	CASSLQGTYNEQFF
TRBV4-1	TRBJ2-5	14	CASSLTWTKETQYF
TRBV19	TRBJ1-1	13	CASSKTGDTEAFF
TRBV5-1	TRBJ2-1	15	CASSDRKKPYNEQFF
TRBV7-3	TRBJ1-1	15	CASSFGGPLNTEAFF
TRBV5-6	TRBJ2-2	18	CASSFLLAVIQNTGELFF
TRBV12-5	TRBJ2-5	14	CASGSGRDQETQYF
TRBV11-2	TRBJ2-3	15	CARPTSGGGTDTQYF
TRBV5-4	TRBJ2-3	15	CASSLSPRSVDTQYF
TRBV24-1	TRBJ1-1	15	CATSDSGGALGEAFF
TRBV20-1	TRBJ1-1	11	CSARDRVEAFF
TRBV2	TRBJ1-4	14	CASREDRGFEKLFF